This T cell receptor (beta chain) came from a study of OX40 agonist ivuxolimab in advanced cancers. About the research overall: A mean age of approximately 64 years, range about 20 to 79, was recorded, and approximately 80% were male. Under the entry rules, prior anti-PD-1, anti-PD-L1 or anti-CTLA-4 therapy was allowed, and approximately 40% had some.

V was trimmed by 1 base and J by 8 bases, leaving 5 bases between them. CDR1 is SGHVS, CDR2 FQNEAQ, per germline. CDR3 size: 12 residues. Study-wide results and caveats: Near-lowest levels of clonal expansion characterized partial responders at 0.1-3.0 mg/kg.

As to this clone: No antigen is known for it.

Produced via immunoSEQ multiplex PCR; TCRdb's table is partial and in-frame only. The data show about 66,000 clones, with over 75% seen just once and 0.6% to 0.8% held by the top ten. Systemic immunosuppression or a history of autoimmune disease excluded patients. The receptor's source is an adult with an advanced solid tumor such as melanoma, head and neck, liver or kidney cancer. The chain recombines TRBV7-8 with TRBJ1-4; no clear D gene. Sample: CD4+ or CD8+ T cells sorted from blood, taken in a trial of the OX40 agonist ivuxolimab. The CDR3, as DNA: TGTGCCAGCAGCTTAGAAGGGGAAAAACTGTTTTTT. Protein product: CASSLEGEKLFF.